Following are 32 T cell receptor beta chains from one sample sequenced in a study of T cells expressing NK-cell markers. TCRdb re-called the 5' RACE reads and gives one entry per CDR3 protein, without DNA. Recorded for this sample: about 440,000 distinct CDR3 sequences. The sequenced sample consisted of blood T cells: a sorted CD56 or NKG2C T cell subset, CD4+ or CD8+ T cells, or bulk PBMC T cells (not recorded which). The receptors originated from a woman aged 18 to 75 in good health.

The chain links TRBV20-1 to TRBJ2-1; TCRdb picks TRBD2, but there is no DNA to check that call. The CDR3 is 13 amino acids. CDR1 and CDR2 from the germline V gene are DFQATT and SNEGSKA (reference sequence). CDR3: CSARDIARREQFF.

This chain links TRBV11-3 with TRBJ2-4; the D call from TCRdb, TRBD1, cannot be confirmed without DNA. Germline CDR1 and CDR2: SGHNT and YENEEA. This CDR3 is 13 amino acids long. This chain's CDR3 is CASSRRERNIQYF.

The chain couples TRBV7-2 to TRBJ2-5; TCRdb reports TRBD1, a call that lacks DNA to check it against. The CDR3 contains 14 residues. CDR1 is SGHTA and CDR2 is FQGNSA in the germline V gene. CDR3 sequence reads: CASSLEGRQETQYF.

The chain uses TRBV29-1 and TRBJ1-6. This CDR3 region has 13 residues. The germline V gene encodes CDR1 SQVTM and CDR2 ANQGSEA. The CDR3 spells CSVAREPNSPLHF.

The genes are TRBV6-5 and TRBJ2-6; TCRdb calls TRBD1, which cannot be checked without DNA. Germline lookup yields CDR1 MNHEY and CDR2 SVGAGI. This CDR3 is built from 16 residues. CDR3 loop: CASSYSTGSGANVLTF.

The chain uses TRBV12-3 or TRBV12-4 and TRBJ2-5; TCRdb's D gene call, TRBD2, goes unchecked for lack of DNA. This CDR3 has 12 residues. The CDR3: CASRDLAETQYF.

The chain joins TRBV20-1 to TRBJ1-6; no DNA is available, so the TRBD1 call from TCRdb remains unchecked. The CDR3 has 16 residues. CDR1 and CDR2 (germline): DFQATT, SNEGSKA (reference sequence). This CDR3 is CSANDRDRFRRSPLHF.

V usage is TRBV12-3 or TRBV12-4 and J usage is TRBJ2-1; the TCRdb D gene call, TRBD1, has no DNA to confirm it. The CDR3 sequence is 15 residues long. The CDR3 sequence: CASRPGSRTHNEQFF.

This chain connects TRBV18 to TRBJ2-7; TCRdb proposes TRBD2, but this gene call is untestable without DNA. Looked up from germline, CDR1 is KGHSH and CDR2 is LQKENI. The length of the CDR3 is 14 residues. The chain's CDR3 is CASSPLPDSYEQYF.

J is TRBJ1-5 and V is TRBV20-1; TCRdb lists TRBD1, though no DNA is available to test this call. Germline loops: CDR1 DFQATT, CDR2 SNEGSKA (reference sequence). The CDR3 sequence is 12 residues long. CDR3: CSARGGKQPQHF.

CDR3 loop: CASSLGATEAFF. This chain links TRBV5-6 with TRBJ1-1. The CDR3 has 12 residues. Germline CDR1 SGHDT, CDR2 YYEEEE.

The V gene is TRBV12-3 or TRBV12-4, the J gene TRBJ1-5. The CDR3 length is 16 residues. The CDR3 sequence is CASSPMEGSGNQPQHF.

The gene calls are TRBV4-3 and TRBJ2-1; absent DNA, TCRdb's TRBD2 call cannot be checked. Germline-derived CDR1 and CDR2 are LGHNA and YSLEER. The CDR3 is 15 residues long. CDR3 loop: CASSPRVAGSNEQFF.

This chain uses TRBV29-1 with TRBJ1-2; TCRdb gives TRBD1 as the D gene, but with no DNA this cannot be confirmed. Germline CDR1 is SQVTM and CDR2 is ANQGSEA. The CDR3 runs 14 residues. The CDR3 region is CSVARDRTSYGYTF.

This chain uses TRBV6-2 or TRBV6-3 with TRBJ1-1; there is no DNA to check the TCRdb D call of TRBD1. Germline V lookup: CDR1 MNHEY, CDR2 SVGEGT. The CDR3 totals 13 residues. CDR3 protein: CASSYAGDTEAFF.

The chain is built from TRBV5-6 and TRBJ2-4; TCRdb's assignment of TRBD1 cannot be checked, as there is no DNA. CDR3 size: 16 residues. Germline CDR1 SGHDT, CDR2 YYEEEE. CDR3 sequence reads: CASSPDRFEAKNIQYF.

The genes are TRBV14 and TRBJ2-1; TCRdb indicates TRBD1, and absent DNA this call remains unverified. This CDR3 is built from 16 residues. The germline V gene encodes CDR1 SGHDN and CDR2 FVKESK. CDR3 residues: CASSQSTGTRLLEQFF.

This chain joins TRBV9 and TRBJ2-5. This CDR3 spans 14 amino acids. Germline values: CDR1 SGDLS, CDR2 YYNGEE. This CDR3 is CASSAILDEETQYF. Full variable domain (outside the CDR3, taken from reference TRBV9 and TRBJ2-5): DSGVTQTPKHLITATGQRVTLRCSPRSGDLSVYWYQQSLDQGLQFLIQYYNGEERAKGNILERFSAQQFPDLHSELNLSSLELGDSALYFCASSAILDEETQYFGPGTRLLVL.

The chain links TRBV27 to TRBJ1-3; without DNA, the TCRdb call of TRBD1 cannot be checked. The CDR3 is made up of 16 amino acids. Germline V gene sequence: CDR1 MNHEY, CDR2 SMNVEV (reference sequence). The CDR3 region is CASSPGDRALGNTIYF.

This sequence joins TRBV11-2 and TRBJ1-6; TCRdb's D gene call, TRBD1, goes unchecked for lack of DNA. The CDR3 covers 14 residues. Germline V gene sequence: CDR1 SGHAT, CDR2 FQNNGV. The CDR3 reads CASRSGQGVSPLHF.

This chain joins TRBV20-1 and TRBJ2-4. From germline, CDR1 is DFQATT and CDR2 SNEGSKA (reference sequence). CDR3 size: 13 residues. The CDR3 region is CSAREVRENIQYF.

This sequence joins TRBV12-3 or TRBV12-4 and TRBJ1-2; as DNA is missing, the TRBD1 call by TCRdb cannot be tested. CDR3 size: 13 residues. CDR3 region: CASSSPGRHGYTF.

The chain uses TRBV20-1 and TRBJ2-7; no DNA is available, so the TRBD2 call from TCRdb remains unchecked. In germline, CDR1 is DFQATT, CDR2 SNEGSKA (reference sequence). The CDR3 is made up of 12 amino acids. The CDR3 loop reads CSALPMRDEQYF.

The chain links TRBV20-1 to TRBJ2-3; the TCRdb call, TRBD1, lacks DNA for checking. CDR1 is DFQATT, CDR2 SNEGSKA, per germline (reference sequence). This CDR3 comprises 14 residues. The CDR3 here is CSANRDRGTDTQYF.

The rearrangement uses TRBV18 and TRBJ2-5; TCRdb gives TRBD2 as the D gene, but with no DNA this cannot be confirmed. The CDR3 length is 13 residues. Germline V gene data show CDR1 as KGHSH and CDR2 as LQKENI. CDR3 loop: CASSLTGEGTQYF.

The chain uses TRBV6-2 or TRBV6-3 and TRBJ1-1. Germline V gives CDR1 MNHEY, CDR2 SVGEGT. The CDR3 contains 14 residues. CDR3 residues: CASRGETTNTEAFF.

This chain links TRBV20-1 with TRBJ2-1. The germline gives CDR1 DFQATT, CDR2 SNEGSKA (reference sequence). The CDR3 covers 14 residues. The chain's CDR3 is CSASPRDSYNEQFF.

This chain connects TRBV20-1 to TRBJ1-2; with no DNA, the TCRdb D assignment of TRBD1 cannot be verified. The CDR3 spans 11 residues. Germline V CDR1 and CDR2: DFQATT, SNEGSKA (reference sequence). Here the CDR3 reads CSAWSREGYTF.

The chain employs TRBV4-3 and TRBJ1-2. Germline values: CDR1 LGHNA, CDR2 YSLEER. The CDR3 runs 20 residues. The CDR3: CASSQDLPSMGRFMNYGYTF.

The rearrangement joins TRBV5-6 to TRBJ1-1; TCRdb picks TRBD1, but there is no DNA to check that call. There are 13 residues in the CDR3. From germline, CDR1 is SGHDT and CDR2 YYEEEE. CDR3 sequence: CASSLGGGQGAFF.

This chain connects TRBV7-2 to TRBJ1-1; as DNA is missing, the TRBD1 call by TCRdb cannot be tested. Per germline, CDR1 SGHTA and CDR2 FQGNSA. The length of the CDR3 is 13 residues. CDR3 amino acids: CASNEQANTEAFF.

The gene calls are TRBV20-1 and TRBJ2-1. In germline, CDR1 is DFQATT, CDR2 SNEGSKA (reference sequence). This CDR3 spans 15 amino acids. The CDR3 spells CSARDRRPLYNEQFF.